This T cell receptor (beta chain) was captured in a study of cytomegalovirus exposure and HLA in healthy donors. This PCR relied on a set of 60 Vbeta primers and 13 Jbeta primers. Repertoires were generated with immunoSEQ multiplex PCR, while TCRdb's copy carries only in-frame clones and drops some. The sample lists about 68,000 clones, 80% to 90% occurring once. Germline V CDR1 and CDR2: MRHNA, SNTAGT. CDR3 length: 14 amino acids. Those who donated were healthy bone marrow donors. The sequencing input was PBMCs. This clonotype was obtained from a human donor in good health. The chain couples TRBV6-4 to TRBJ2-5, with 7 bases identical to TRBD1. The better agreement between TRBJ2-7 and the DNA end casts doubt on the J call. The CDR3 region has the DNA TGTGCCAGCAGTGAGAGACAGGGTCCCTACGAGCAGTACTTC. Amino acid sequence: CASSERQGPYEQYF.